Each of the 8 T cell receptor beta chains below was sequenced from the same sample in a study of T cell repertoires in cytomegalovirus infection. These receptors lack a known antigen. Using its own MiXCR run on the reads, TCRdb lists one record per CDR3 protein. The data contain some 800,000 distinct CDR3 sequences, around a third of them singletons. The sample here was cultured CD8+ T cells from PBMCs, taken from culture after CMV antigen stimulation. The receptors here all came from a human donor in good health (CMV status not recorded). Some clones in this sample may be carry-over from other donors' samples.

In this sample, this clonotype turned up a few times. This rearrangement joins TRBV7-9 to TRBJ2-5, with a weak D call TRBD2 (5 bases). Looked up from germline, CDR1 is SEHNR and CDR2 is FQNEAQ (reference sequence). CDR3 length: 14 residues. Deletions cut 3 bases from V and 0 bases from J, with 8 bases between. The CDR3 region has the DNA TGTGCCAGCAGCTTTGGGAGATACCAAGAGACCCAGTACTTC. Its protein is CASSFGRYQETQYF.

This clonotype was seen more than once but under ten times. This chain connects TRBV28 to TRBJ1-1; perhaps TRBD1 as D (6 bases). CDR1 MDHEN and CDR2 SYDVKM come from the germline V gene. Between the trimmed V and J ends, which lost 7 bases and 4 bases, there was a span of 19 bases. This CDR3 contains 15 residues. The CDR3 sequence is CASIGGGRLVTEAFF. The CDR3 DNA is TGTGCCAGCATCGGCGGGGGGCGGTTGGTCACTGAAGCTTTCTTT.

The chain employs TRBV5-6 and TRBJ1-5; D might be TRBD1 (5 bases). The V end lost 3 bases, the J end lost 9 bases, and 13 bases lay between the germline ends. CDR1 is SGHDT and CDR2 is YYEEEE in the germline V gene. The CDR3 contains 13 residues. The CDR3 sequence is CASSSGDVRPQHF. The CDR3, as DNA: TGTGCCAGCAGCTCCGGGGACGTCCGGCCCCAGCATTTT. Using reference TRBV5-6 and TRBJ1-5 for the parts outside the CDR3, the full variable domain is DAGVTQSPTHLIKTRGQQVTLRCSPKSGHDTVSWYQQALGQGPQFIFQYYEEEERQRGNFPDRFSGHQFPNYSSELNVNALLLGDSALYLCASSSGDVRPQHFGDGTRLSIL.

V gene TRBV5-5 combines with J gene TRBJ1-5; tentative D call: TRBD1 (5 bases). The CDR3 has 16 residues. V lost 4 bases to trimming and J lost 2 bases, with 16 bases between them. The V gene's germline CDR1 is SGHKS and CDR2 YYEKEE (reference sequence). CDR3 coding DNA: TGTGCCAGCAGCCCTCACGACCTGGGGGGCAATCAGCCCCAGCATTTT. This codes for CASSPHDLGGNQPQHF.

This clonotype occurred many times. The rearrangement uses TRBV7-2 and TRBJ2-2; the match to TRBD2 covers 10 bases. Germline values: CDR1 SGHTA, CDR2 FQGNSA. V was pared by 3 bases and J by 6 bases, with 4 bases of the junction left unmatched. This CDR3 region has 15 residues. CDR3 loop: CASSLGAGGPGELFF. The CDR3 region has the DNA TGTGCCAGCAGCTTGGGAGCGGGGGGGCCCGGGGAGCTGTTTTTT.

The chain joins TRBV28 to TRBJ2-7, with D unclear. CDR3 length equals 12 residues. V was trimmed by 3 bases and J by 5 bases, leaving 8 bases between them. The germline V gene encodes CDR1 MDHEN and CDR2 SYDVKM. The CDR3 DNA follows: TGTGCCAGCAGTTTCCCCGGGCACGAGCAGTACGTC. The encoded protein is CASSFPGHEQYV.

In this sample, this clonotype turned up a few times. The rearrangement joins TRBV7-6 to TRBJ2-7, with D maybe TRBD2 (5 bases). The V end was cut by 5 bases, the J end by 3 bases, with 17 bases between. The CDR3 has 15 residues. CDR1 is SGHVS, CDR2 FNYEAQ, per germline. CDR3: CASSPSDEGYYEQYF. DNA for the CDR3: TGTGCCAGCAGCCCCTCAGATGAGGGCTACTACGAGCAGTACTTC.

In this sample, this clonotype turned up many times. The chain couples TRBV7-6 to TRBJ1-4; D may be TRBD1 (5 bases). The ends were cut back, 4 bases at V and 3 bases at J, with 12 bases in the middle. Germline V CDR1 and CDR2: SGHVS, FNYEAQ. The CDR3 covers 15 residues. CDR3 nucleotides: TGTGCCAGCAGCTCGCGGGGCGGATCTAATGAAAAACTGTTTTTT. Its protein is CASSSRGGSNEKLFF. Complete variable domain (other parts from reference TRBV7-6 and TRBJ1-4): GAGVSQSPRYKVTKRGQDVALRCDPISGHVSLYWYRQALGQGPEFLTYFNYEAQQDKSGLPNDRFSAERPEGSISTLTIQRTEQRDSAMYRCASSSRGGSNEKLFFGSGTQLSVL.